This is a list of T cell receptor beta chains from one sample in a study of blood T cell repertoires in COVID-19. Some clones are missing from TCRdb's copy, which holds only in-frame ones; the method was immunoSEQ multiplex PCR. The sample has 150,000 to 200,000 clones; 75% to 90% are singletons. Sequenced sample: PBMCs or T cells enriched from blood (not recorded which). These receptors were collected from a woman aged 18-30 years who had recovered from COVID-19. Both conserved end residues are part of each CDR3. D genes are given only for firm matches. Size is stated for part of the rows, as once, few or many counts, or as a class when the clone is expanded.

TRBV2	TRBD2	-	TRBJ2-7	CASSEELAGGSYEQYF	TGTGCCAGCAGTGAAGAATTGGCGGGAGGCTCCTACGAGCAGTACTTC
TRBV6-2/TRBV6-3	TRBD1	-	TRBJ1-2	CASSYSGQGGYTF	TGTGCCAGCAGTTACTCGGGACAGGGCGGCTACACCTTC
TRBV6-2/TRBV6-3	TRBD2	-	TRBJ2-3	CASSYSWGRVTDTQYF	TGTGCCAGCAGTTACTCTTGGGGGAGGGTCACAGATACGCAGTATTTT
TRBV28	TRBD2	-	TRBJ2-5	CASSLRGRGRMLETQYF	TGTGCCAGCAGTTTACGTGGCCGCGGGAGGATGTTAGAGACCCAGTACTTC
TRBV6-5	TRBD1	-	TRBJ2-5	CASSLRTGAQETQYF	TGTGCCAGCAGTCTTCGGACAGGGGCCCAAGAGACCCAGTACTTC
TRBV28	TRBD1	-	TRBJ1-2	CASSNTGGNYGYTF	TGTGCCAGCAGTAATACAGGGGGGAACTATGGCTACACCTTC
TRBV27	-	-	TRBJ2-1	CASSSFFGGSNEQFF	TGTGCCAGCAGTTCCTTTTTCGGGGGAAGCAATGAGCAGTTCTTC
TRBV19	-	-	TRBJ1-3	CASRGGTIQNSGNTIYF	TGTGCCAGTCGTGGAGGAACTATACAAAACTCTGGAAACACCATATATTTT
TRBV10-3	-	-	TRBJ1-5	CAISEGQYSNQPQHF	TGTGCCATCAGTGAGGGGCAGTATAGCAATCAGCCCCAGCATTTT
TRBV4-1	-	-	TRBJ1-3	CASSQVLGNTIYF	TGCGCCAGCAGCCAAGTATTGGGAAACACCATATATTTT
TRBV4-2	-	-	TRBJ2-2	CASSQVSAGELFF	TGTGCCAGCAGCCAAGTTTCGGCCGGGGAGCTGTTTTTT
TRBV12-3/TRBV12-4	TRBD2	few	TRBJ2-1	CASRLAGYNEQFF	TGTGCCAGCAGGCTAGCGGGGTACAATGAGCAGTTCTTC
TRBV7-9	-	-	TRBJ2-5	CASSRTDWGTQETQYF	TGTGCCAGCAGCCGCACAGATTGGGGCACACAAGAGACCCAGTACTTC
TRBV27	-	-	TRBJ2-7	CASSFRSEYF	TGTGCCAGCAGTTTCCGGTCTGAATACTTC
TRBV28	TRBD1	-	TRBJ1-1	CASRDRVTEAFF	TGTGCCAGCAGGGACAGGGTAACTGAAGCTTTCTTT
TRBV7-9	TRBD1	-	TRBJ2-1	CASSPPQQGIYEQFF	TGTGCCAGCAGCCCCCCCCAACAGGGGATCTATGAGCAGTTCTTC
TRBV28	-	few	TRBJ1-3	CASRSSGNTIYF	TGTGCCAGCAGGAGCTCTGGAAACACCATATATTTT
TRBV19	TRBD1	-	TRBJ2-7	CASRRPGQGAGEQYF	TGTGCCAGTAGGAGACCGGGACAGGGGGCAGGGGAGCAGTACTTC